This is a list of T cell receptor beta chains from one sample in a study of shared clonotypes between healthy human individuals. Measured with immunoSEQ multiplex PCR; TCRdb has only the in-frame clones, and not every one. The table has some 700,000 clones, 90% seen once. Sequenced input: memory CD8+ T cells from PBMCs. All receptors derive from a man younger than 35 in good health. Some clones in this sample may be carry-over from other donors' samples. The CDR3 runs from the conserved cysteine through the conserved F or W. D genes are given only for firm matches. Some rows have no size entry. The others give once, few or many, or a class for an expanded clone.

>TRBV9|-|TRBJ1-2|TRBD1
TGTGCCAGCAGCGTGACGGGACAGGGCAACTATGGCTACACCTTC
CASSVTGQGNYGYTF
>TRBV27|-|TRBJ2-7|-
TGTGCCAGCCGTGGAGGTCTAGCGTCTAACGAGCAGTACTTC
CASRGGLASNEQYF
>TRBV27|-|TRBJ2-3|TRBD2
TGTGCCAGCAGTCTCGGGACTAGCGGACTTTACACAGATACGCAGTATTTT
CASSLGTSGLYTDTQYF
>TRBV12-5|-|TRBJ1-2|TRBD1
TGTGCTAGTGGTTGGCCTGGACAGGGGAATGGCTACACCTTC
CASGWPGQGNGYTF
>TRBV7-9|-|TRBJ1-1|-
TGTGCCAGCAGCCCGGCCAACGGGGGTCGGAACACTGAAGCTTTCTTT
CASSPANGGRNTEAFF
>TRBV11-2|-|TRBJ2-1|-
TGTGCCAGCAGCTTAGGGAGCCACTCTGGGGATGAGCAGTTCTTC
CASSLGSHSGDEQFF
>TRBV28|-|TRBJ2-5|-
TGTGCCAGCAGTTTCTTTGAGGGGCAAGAGACCCAGTACTTC
CASSFFEGQETQYF
>TRBV15|-|TRBJ1-2|-
TGTGCCACCAGAGCACTAGGCGGCGGCTATGGCTACACCTTC
CATRALGGGYGYTF
>TRBV27|-|TRBJ2-5|-
TGTGCCAGCAGTTTCCTCGCGGAGGAGACCCAGTACTTC
CASSFLAEETQYF
>TRBV19|few|TRBJ2-5|-
TGTGCCAGTAGTTACCGGGCCTACGGCAAAAAAGAGACCCAGTACTTC
CASSYRAYGKKETQYF
>TRBV2|-|TRBJ2-7|-
TGTGCCAGCAGACCGGGACATTTCTACGAGCAGTACTTC
CASRPGHFYEQYF
>TRBV15|-|TRBJ2-1|TRBD2
TGTGCCACCAGCAGAGATCCGCGGGAGGACAATGAGCAGTTCTTC
CATSRDPREDNEQFF
>TRBV7-2|-|TRBJ2-3|TRBD1
TGTGCCAGCTTACCGCCGGGACAGCGCTTGGGTACGCAGTATTTT
CASLPPGQRLGTQYF
>TRBV7-3|-|TRBJ2-3|TRBD1
TGTGCCAGCAGCGCCCCGACAGGGGGCGGCACAGATACGCAGTATTTT
CASSAPTGGGTDTQYF
>TRBV19|once|TRBJ2-1|TRBD2
TGTGCCAGCACCAATCACCCGACTAGCGGGAGGGGTCATGAGCAGTTCTTC
CASTNHPTSGRGHEQFF
>TRBV5-1|-|TRBJ1-1|-
TGCGCCAGCAGCTCTGGGGGCACTGAAGCTTTCTTT
CASSSGGTEAFF
>TRBV5-4|-|TRBJ2-3|-
TGTGCCAGCAGCGGAGGGCCGATCACAGATACGCAGTATTTT
CASSGGPITDTQYF